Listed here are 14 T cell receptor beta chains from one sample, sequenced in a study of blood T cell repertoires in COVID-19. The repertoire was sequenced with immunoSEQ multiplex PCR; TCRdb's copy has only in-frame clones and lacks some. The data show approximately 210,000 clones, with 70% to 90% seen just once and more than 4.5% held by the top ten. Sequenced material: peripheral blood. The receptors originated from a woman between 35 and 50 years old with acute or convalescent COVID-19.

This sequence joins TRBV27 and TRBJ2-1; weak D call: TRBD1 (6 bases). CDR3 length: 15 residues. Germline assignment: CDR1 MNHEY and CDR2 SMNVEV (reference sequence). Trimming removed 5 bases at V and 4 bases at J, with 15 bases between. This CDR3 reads CASSPGTLTYNEQFF. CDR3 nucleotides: TGTGCCAGCAGTCCCGGGACACTGACTTACAATGAGCAGTTCTTC.

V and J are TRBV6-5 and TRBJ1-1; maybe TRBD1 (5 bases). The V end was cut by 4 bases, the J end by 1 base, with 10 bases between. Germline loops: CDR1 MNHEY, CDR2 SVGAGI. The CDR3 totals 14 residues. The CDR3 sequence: CASSSPRENTEAFF. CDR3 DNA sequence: TGTGCCAGCAGTTCACCCAGGGAGAACACTGAAGCTTTCTTT.

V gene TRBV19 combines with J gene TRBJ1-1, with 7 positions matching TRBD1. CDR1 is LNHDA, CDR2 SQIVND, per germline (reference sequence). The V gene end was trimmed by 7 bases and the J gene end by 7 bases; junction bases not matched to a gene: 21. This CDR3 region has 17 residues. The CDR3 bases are TGTGCCAGTATCAAGACAGGGCTCTCCCCCCTTTCGCGTGAAGCTTTCTTT. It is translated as CASIKTGLSPLSREAFF.

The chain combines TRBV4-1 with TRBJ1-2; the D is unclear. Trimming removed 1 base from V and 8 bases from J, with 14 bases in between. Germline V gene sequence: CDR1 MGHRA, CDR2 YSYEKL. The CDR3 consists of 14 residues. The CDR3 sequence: CASSQVGGIYGYTF. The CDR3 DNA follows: TGCGCCAGCAGCCAAGTGGGAGGCATTTACGGCTACACCTTC.

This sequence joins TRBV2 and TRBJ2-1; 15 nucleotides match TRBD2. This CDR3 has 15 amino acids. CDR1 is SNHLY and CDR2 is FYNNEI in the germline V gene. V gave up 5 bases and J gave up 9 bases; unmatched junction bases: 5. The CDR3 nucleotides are TGTGCCAGCAGTTCGGGACTAGCGGGGGGAGGTGAGCAGTTCTTC. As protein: CASSSGLAGGGEQFF.

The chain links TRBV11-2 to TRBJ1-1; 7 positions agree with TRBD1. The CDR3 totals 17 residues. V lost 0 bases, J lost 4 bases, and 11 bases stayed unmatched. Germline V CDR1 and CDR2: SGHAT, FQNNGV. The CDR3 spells CASSLDPPTGKGTEAFF. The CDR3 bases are TGTGCCAGCAGCTTAGACCCCCCGACAGGGAAGGGCACTGAAGCTTTCTTT.

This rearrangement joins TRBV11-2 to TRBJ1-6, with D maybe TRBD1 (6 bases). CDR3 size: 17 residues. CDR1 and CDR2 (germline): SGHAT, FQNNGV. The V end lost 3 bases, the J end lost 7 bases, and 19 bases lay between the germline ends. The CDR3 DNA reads TGTGCCAGCAGCTTTGAGACCGGGACACTTGGGAATTCACCCCTCCACTTT. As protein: CASSFETGTLGNSPLHF. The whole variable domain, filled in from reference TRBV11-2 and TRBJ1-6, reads EAGVAQSPRYKIIEKRQSVAFWCNPISGHATLYWYQQILGQGPKLLIQFQNNGVVDDSQLPKDRFSAERLKGVDSTLKIQPAKLEDSAVYLCASSFETGTLGNSPLHFGNGTRLTVT.

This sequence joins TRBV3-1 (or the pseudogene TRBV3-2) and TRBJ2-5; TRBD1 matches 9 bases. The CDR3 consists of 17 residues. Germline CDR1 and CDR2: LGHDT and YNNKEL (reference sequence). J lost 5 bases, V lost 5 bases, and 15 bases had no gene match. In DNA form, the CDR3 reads TGTGCCAGCAGCTCCCGGGACAGGGAGGCCCTGAGGGAGACCCAGTACTTC. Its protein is CASSSRDREALRETQYF.

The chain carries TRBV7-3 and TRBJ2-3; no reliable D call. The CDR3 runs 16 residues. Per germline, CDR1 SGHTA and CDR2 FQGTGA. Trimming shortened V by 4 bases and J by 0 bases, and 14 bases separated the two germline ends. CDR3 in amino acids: CASSSGARPSTDTQYF. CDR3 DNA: TGTGCCAGCAGCTCCGGAGCGAGACCTAGCACAGATACGCAGTATTTT.

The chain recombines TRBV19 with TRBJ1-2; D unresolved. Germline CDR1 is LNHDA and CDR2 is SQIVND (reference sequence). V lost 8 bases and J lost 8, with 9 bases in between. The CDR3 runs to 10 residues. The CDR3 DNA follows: TGTGCCAGTCAAGGAGTCGGCTACACCTTC. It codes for CASQGVGYTF.

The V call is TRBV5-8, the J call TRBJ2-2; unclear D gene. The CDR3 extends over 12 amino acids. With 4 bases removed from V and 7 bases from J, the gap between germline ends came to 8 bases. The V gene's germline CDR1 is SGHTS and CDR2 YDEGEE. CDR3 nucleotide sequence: TGTGCCAGCAGCGCCAGGTTCGGGGAGCTGTTTTTT. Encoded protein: CASSARFGELFF.

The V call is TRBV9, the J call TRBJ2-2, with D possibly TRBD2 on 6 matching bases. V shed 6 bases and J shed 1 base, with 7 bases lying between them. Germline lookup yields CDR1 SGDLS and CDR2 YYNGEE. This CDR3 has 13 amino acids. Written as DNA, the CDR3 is TGTGCCAGCATGGAGGGGAACACCGGGGAGCTGTTTTTT. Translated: CASMEGNTGELFF.

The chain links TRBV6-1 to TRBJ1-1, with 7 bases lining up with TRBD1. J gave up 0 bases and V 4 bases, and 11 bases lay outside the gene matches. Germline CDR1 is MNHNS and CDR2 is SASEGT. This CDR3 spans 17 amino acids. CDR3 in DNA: TGTGCCAGCAGTGTTACACAAGGGGGCCCCATGAACACTGAAGCTTTCTTT. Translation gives CASSVTQGGPMNTEAFF.

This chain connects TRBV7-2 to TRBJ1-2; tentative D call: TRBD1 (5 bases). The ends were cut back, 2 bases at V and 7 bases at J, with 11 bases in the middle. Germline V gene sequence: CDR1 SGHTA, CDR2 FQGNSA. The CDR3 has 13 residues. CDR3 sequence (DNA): TGTGCCAGCAGCTTATTGGGGCGTGGTGGCTACACCTTC. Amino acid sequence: CASSLLGRGGYTF.